This section outlines one T cell receptor (beta chain) sequence together with its context. Profiled with immunoSEQ multiplex PCR; TCRdb holds only in-frame clones, not every one. Here the sample spans roughly 700,000 clones, approximately 88% being singletons. This entry belongs to a study of Ad26.COV2.S vaccination and SARS-CoV-2 variants. Study as a whole: The donor participated in the COV1001 trial, in its Ad26.COV2.S arm.

Germline lookup yields CDR1 SGHRS and CDR2 YFSETQ. V lost 0 bases, J lost 3 bases, and 9 bases lay in between. The CDR3 consists of 14 residues. As to treatment: roughly 19 received Ad26.COV2.S at low or high dose, single or two shots; about 5 received placebo; per-sample allocation not given. It was on day 63 after the first vaccine or placebo injection that samples were taken. A Boston adult aged 18-55 years was the donor. The sample in question was peripheral blood, obtained in a trial of Ad26.COV2.S vaccine versus placebo. V is TRBV5-1 and J is TRBJ1-2; D call uncertain. This receptor was identified in a person aged 18-65 years who received the Ad26.COV2.S COVID-19 vaccine or a placebo. Written as DNA, the CDR3 is TGCGCCAGCAGCTTGGAGGCAGGCTACTATGGCTACACCTTC. Translated, it gives CASSLEAGYYGYTF.